This T cell receptor beta chain is drawn from a study of blood T cell repertoires in COVID-19. The ends lost 2 bases at V and 4 bases at J; junction bases unmatched: 9. The CDR3 covers 17 residues. This clone came up once. Data came from immunoSEQ multiplex PCR; TCRdb stores just in-frame clones and leaves some out. The sample records 60,000 to 90,000 clones, roughly 80% being singletons. The origin of this receptor is a man aged 55 to 70 with acute or convalescent COVID-19. The genes are TRBV23-1 and TRBJ2-1; 9 positions match TRBD2. TRBV23-1 is an ORF for which the function is uncertain. Sequenced material: peripheral blood. The CDR3 nucleotides are TGCGCCAGCAGTCAACCCCGACTAGCGGAAAAGTACAATGAGCAGTTCTTC. Amino acid sequence: CASSQPRLAEKYNEQFF.